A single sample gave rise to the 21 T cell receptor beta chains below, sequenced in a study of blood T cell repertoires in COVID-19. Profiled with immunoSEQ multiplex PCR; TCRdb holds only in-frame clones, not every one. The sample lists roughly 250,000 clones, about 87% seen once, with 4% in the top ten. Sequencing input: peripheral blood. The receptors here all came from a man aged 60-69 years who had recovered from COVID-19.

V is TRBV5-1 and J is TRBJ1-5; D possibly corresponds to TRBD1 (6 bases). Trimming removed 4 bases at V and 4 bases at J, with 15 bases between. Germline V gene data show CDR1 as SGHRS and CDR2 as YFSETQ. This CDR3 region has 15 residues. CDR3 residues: CASSPDGQTNQPQHF. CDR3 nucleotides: TGCGCCAGCAGCCCCGACGGACAGACAAATCAGCCCCAGCATTTT.

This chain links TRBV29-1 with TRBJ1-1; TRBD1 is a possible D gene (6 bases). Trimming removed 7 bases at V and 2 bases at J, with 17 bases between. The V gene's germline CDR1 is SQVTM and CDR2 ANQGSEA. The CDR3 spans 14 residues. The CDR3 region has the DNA TGCAGCGCCACACAGGGATGGGGAAACACTGAAGCTTTCTTT. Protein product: CSATQGWGNTEAFF.

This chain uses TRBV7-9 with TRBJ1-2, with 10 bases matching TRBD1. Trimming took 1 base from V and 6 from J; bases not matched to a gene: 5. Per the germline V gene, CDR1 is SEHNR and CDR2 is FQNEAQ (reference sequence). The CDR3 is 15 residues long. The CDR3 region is CASSLDPDRGHGYTF. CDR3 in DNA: TGTGCCAGCAGCTTAGATCCCGACAGGGGGCATGGCTACACCTTC. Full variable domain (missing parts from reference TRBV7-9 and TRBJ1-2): DTGVSQNPRHKITKRGQNVTFRCDPISEHNRLYWYRQTLGQGPEFLTYFQNEAQLEKSRLLSDRFSAERPKGSFSTLEIQRTEQGDSAMYLCASSLDPDRGHGYTFGSGTRLTVV.

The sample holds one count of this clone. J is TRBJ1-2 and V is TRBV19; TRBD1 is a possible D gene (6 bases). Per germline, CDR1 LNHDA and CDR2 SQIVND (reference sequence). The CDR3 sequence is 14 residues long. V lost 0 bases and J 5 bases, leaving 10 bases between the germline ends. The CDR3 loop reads CASSIEGGQYGYTF. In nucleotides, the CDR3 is TGTGCCAGTAGTATAGAGGGCGGACAGTATGGCTACACCTTC.

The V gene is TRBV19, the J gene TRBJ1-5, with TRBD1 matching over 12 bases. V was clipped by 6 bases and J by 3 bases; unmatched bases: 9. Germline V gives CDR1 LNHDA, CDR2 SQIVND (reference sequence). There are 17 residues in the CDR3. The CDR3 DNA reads TGTGCCAGTAGAGGGGGACAGGGGGCGCTAAACAATCAGCCCCAGCATTTT. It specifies CASRGGQGALNNQPQHF.

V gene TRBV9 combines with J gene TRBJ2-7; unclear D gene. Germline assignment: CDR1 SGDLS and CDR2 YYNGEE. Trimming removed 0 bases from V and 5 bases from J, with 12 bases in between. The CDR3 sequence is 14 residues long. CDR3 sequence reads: CASSVGPRGDEQYF. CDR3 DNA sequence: TGTGCCAGCAGCGTAGGCCCCCGCGGCGACGAGCAGTACTTC.

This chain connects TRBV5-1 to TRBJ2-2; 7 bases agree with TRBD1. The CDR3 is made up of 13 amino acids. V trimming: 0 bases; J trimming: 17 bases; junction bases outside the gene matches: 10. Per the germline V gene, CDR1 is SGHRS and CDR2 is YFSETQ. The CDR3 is CASSLDRGQTRFF. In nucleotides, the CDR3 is TGCGCCAGCAGCTTGGACAGGGGCCAGACCCGCTTTTTT.

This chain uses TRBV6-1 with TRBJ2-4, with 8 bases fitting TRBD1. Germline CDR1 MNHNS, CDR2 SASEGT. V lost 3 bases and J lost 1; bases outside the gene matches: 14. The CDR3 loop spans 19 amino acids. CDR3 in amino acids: CASSDTGRGLISAKNIQYF. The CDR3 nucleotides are TGTGCCAGCAGTGATACGGGCAGGGGGCTAATTTCGGCCAAAAACATTCAGTACTTC.

CDR3 sequence reads: CASSPYATNEKLFF. DNA of the CDR3: TGTGCCAGCAGCCCTTATGCAACTAATGAAAAACTGTTTTTT. The chain couples TRBV3-1 (or the pseudogene TRBV3-2) to TRBJ1-4; no reliable D call. V shed 4 bases and J shed 0 bases, with 6 bases lying between them. Germline V gene sequence: CDR1 LGHDT, CDR2 YNNKEL (reference sequence). This CDR3 comprises 14 residues.

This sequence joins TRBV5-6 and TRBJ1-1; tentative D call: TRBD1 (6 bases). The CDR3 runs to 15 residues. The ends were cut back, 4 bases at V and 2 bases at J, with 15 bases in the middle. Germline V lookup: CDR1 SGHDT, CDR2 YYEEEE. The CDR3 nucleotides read TGTGCCAGCAGCCAAAGGAGGGGGGGAAACACTGAAGCTTTCTTT. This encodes CASSQRRGGNTEAFF.

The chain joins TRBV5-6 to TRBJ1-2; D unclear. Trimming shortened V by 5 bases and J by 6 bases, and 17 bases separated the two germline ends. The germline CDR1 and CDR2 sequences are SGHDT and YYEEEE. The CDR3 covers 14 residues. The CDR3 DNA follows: TGTGCCAGCAGTCTTATATCCAGTTCACATGGCTACACCTTC. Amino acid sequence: CASSLISSSHGYTF.

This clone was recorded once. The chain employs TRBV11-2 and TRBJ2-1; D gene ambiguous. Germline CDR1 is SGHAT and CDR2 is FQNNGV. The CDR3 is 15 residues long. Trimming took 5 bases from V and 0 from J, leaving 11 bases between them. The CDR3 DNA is TGTGCCAGCAGCCGAAGCTTAAGCTCCTACAATGAGCAGTTCTTC. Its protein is CASSRSLSSYNEQFF. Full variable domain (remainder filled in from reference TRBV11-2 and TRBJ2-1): EAGVAQSPRYKIIEKRQSVAFWCNPISGHATLYWYQQILGQGPKLLIQFQNNGVVDDSQLPKDRFSAERLKGVDSTLKIQPAKLEDSAVYLCASSRSLSSYNEQFFGPGTRLTVL.

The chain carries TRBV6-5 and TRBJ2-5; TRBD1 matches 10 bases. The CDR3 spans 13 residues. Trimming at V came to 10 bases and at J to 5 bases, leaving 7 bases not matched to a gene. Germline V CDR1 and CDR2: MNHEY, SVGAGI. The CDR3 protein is CAISRQGAETQYF. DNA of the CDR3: TGTGCCATATCCAGACAGGGGGCGGAGACCCAGTACTTC.

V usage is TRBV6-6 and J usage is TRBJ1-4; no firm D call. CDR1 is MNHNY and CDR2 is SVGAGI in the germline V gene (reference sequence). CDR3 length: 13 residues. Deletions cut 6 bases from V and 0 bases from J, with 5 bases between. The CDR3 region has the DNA TGTGCCAGCAGCCCCGCAACTAATGAAAAACTGTTTTTT. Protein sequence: CASSPATNEKLFF.

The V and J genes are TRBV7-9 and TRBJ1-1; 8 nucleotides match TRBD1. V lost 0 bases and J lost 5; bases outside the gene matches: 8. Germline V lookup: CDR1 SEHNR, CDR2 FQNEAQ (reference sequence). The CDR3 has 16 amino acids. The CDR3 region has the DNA TGTGCCAGCAGCTTAGCGCAGGGGGCGGCCGGTACTGAAGCTTTCTTT. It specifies CASSLAQGAAGTEAFF.

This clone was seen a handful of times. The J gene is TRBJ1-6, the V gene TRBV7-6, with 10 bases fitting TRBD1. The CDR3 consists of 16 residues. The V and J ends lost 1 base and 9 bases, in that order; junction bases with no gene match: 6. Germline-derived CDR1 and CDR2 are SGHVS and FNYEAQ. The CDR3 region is CASSLGLGQGSSPLHF. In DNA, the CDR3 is TGTGCCAGCAGCTTAGGCTTGGGACAGGGGAGTTCACCCCTCCACTTT.

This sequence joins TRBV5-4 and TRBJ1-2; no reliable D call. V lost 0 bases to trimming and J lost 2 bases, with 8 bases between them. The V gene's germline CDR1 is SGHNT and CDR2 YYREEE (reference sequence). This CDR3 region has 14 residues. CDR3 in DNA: TGTGCCAGCAGCTTGGTAACACCCAACTATGGCTACACCTTC. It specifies CASSLVTPNYGYTF.

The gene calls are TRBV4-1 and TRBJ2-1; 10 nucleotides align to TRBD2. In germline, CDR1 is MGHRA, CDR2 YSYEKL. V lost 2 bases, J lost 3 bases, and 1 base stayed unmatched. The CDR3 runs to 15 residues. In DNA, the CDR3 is TGCGCCAGCAGCCAATGGACTAGCGGCTACAATGAGCAGTTCTTC. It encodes CASSQWTSGYNEQFF.

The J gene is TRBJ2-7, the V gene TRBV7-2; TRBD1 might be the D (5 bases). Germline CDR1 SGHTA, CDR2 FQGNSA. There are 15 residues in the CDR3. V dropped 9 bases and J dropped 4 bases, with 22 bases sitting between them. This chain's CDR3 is CASKNGVRAIYEQYF. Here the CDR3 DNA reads TGTGCCAGTAAGAACGGTGTCAGGGCGATATACGAGCAGTACTTC.

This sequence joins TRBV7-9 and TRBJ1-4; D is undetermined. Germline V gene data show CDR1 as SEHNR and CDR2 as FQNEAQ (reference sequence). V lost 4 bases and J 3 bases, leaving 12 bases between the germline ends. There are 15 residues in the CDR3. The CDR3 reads CASSSPRVPNEKLFF. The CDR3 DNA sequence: TGTGCCAGCAGCTCGCCGAGGGTCCCTAATGAAAAACTGTTTTTT.

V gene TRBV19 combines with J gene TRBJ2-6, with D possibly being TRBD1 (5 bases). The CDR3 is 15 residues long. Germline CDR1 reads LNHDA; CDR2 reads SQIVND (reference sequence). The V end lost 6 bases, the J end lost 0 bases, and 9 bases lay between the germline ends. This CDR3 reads CASRDGHSGANVLTF. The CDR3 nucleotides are TGTGCCAGTAGAGACGGACACTCTGGGGCCAACGTCCTGACTTTC.